These 2 T cell receptor beta chains originate from one sample sequenced in a study of identical twins. From the 5' RACE reads, TCRdb called clonotypes with MiXCR, one entry per CDR3 protein. The sample yields 500,000 to 600,000 distinct CDR3 sequences, 20% to 25% seen once. Separately, the same data were catalogued under a study of T cells expressing NK-cell markers.

Material for sequencing was CD4+ T cells sorted from blood. The receptor set was obtained from a woman aged 18-29 years in good health.

The sample holds a few counts of this clonotype. The V and J genes are TRBV4-2 and TRBJ2-3, with D possibly being TRBD1 or TRBD2 (5 bases each). The CDR3 sequence is 17 residues long. CDR1 and CDR2 from the germline V gene are LGHNA and YNFKEQ. V lost 0 bases, J lost 2 bases, and 15 bases lay in between. CDR3 protein: CASSQDRDQQNTDTQYF. CDR3 sequence (DNA): TGTGCCAGCAGCCAAGATAGGGACCAACAGAACACAGATACGCAGTATTTT.

This clonotype was observed at least ten times. The chain couples TRBV9 to TRBJ2-7; D is undetermined. Looked up from germline, CDR1 is SGDLS and CDR2 is YYNGEE. This CDR3 region has 14 residues. Trimming removed 0 bases from V and 0 bases from J, with 7 bases in between. The CDR3 coding sequence is TGTGCCAGCAGCGTAGTTTACAGCTCCTACGAGCAGTACTTC. This encodes CASSVVYSSYEQYF.